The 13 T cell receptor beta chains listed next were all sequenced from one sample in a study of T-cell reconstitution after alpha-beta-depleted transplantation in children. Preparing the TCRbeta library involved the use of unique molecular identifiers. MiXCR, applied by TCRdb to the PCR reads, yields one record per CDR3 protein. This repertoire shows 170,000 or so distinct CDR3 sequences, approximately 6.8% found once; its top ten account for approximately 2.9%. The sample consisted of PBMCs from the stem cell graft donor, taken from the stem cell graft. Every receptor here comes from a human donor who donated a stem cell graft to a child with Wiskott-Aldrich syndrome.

The CDR3 here is CASSLVRDRERETQYF. The DNA of the CDR3 is TGTGCCAGCAGCTTAGTGCGGGACAGGGAGCGAGAGACCCAGTACTTC. The J gene is TRBJ2-5, the V gene TRBV7-6; 9 bases fit TRBD1. Germline V gene lookup returns CDR1 SGHVS and CDR2 FNYEAQ. V lost 1 base, J lost 4 bases, and 7 bases stayed unmatched. The CDR3 covers 16 residues.

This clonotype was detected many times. The CDR3 protein is CASGLDGSNQPQHF. DNA for the CDR3: TGTGCTAGTGGTTTGGATGGTAGCAATCAGCCCCAGCATTTT. This chain links TRBV12-5 with TRBJ1-5; D is unresolved. Germline V lookup: CDR1 LGHNT, CDR2 FRNRAP. Trimming shortened V by 1 base and J by 0 bases, and 4 bases separated the two germline ends. CDR3 length: 14 residues.

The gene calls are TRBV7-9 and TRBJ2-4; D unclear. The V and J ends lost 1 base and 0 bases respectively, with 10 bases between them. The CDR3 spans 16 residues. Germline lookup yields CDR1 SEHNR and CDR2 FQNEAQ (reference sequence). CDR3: CASSLVVDRAKNIQYF. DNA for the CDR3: TGTGCCAGCAGCTTAGTGGTAGATCGAGCCAAAAACATTCAGTACTTC. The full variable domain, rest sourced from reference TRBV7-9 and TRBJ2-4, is DTGVSQNPRHKITKRGQNVTFRCDPISEHNRLYWYRQTLGQGPEFLTYFQNEAQLEKSRLLSDRFSAERPKGSFSTLEIQRTEQGDSAMYLCASSLVVDRAKNIQYFGAGTRLSVL.

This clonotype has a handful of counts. CDR3 amino acids: CASSPGREKNIQYF. CDR3 DNA sequence: TGTGCCAGCAGTCCAGGCAGGGAGAAAAACATTCAGTACTTC. The chain has TRBV2 and TRBJ2-4, with D perhaps being TRBD1 or TRBD2 (5 bases each). CDR1 is SNHLY and CDR2 is FYNNEI in the germline V gene. Trimming removed 5 bases at V and 4 bases at J, with 12 bases between. This CDR3 is 14 amino acids long.

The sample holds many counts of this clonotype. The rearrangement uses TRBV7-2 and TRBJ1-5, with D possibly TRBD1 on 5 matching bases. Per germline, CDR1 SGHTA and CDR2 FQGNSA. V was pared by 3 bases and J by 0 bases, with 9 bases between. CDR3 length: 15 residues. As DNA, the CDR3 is TGTGCCAGCAGCTTCCAGCAGGGTAGCAATCAGCCCCAGCATTTT. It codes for CASSFQQGSNQPQHF.

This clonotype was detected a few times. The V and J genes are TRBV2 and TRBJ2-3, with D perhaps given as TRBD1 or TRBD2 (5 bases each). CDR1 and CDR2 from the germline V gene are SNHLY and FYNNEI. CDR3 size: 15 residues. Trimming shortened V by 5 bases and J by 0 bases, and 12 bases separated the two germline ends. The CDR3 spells CASSLFEGSTDTQYF. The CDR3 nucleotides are TGTGCCAGCAGTTTGTTTGAGGGGAGCACAGATACGCAGTATTTT.

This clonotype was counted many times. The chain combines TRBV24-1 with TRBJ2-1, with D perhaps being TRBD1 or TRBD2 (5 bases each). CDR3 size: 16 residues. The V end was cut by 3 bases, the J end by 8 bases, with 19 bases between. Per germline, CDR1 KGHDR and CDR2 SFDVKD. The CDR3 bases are TGTGCCACCAGTGATGCCCGGGCTCCAGGGAGCGATGAGCAGTTCTTC. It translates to CATSDARAPGSDEQFF.

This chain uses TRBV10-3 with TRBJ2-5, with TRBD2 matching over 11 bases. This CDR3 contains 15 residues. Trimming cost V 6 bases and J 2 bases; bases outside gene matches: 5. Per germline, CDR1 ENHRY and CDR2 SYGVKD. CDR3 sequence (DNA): TGTGCCATCAGACAGACTAGCGGGGATCAAGAGACCCAGTACTTC. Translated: CAIRQTSGDQETQYF.

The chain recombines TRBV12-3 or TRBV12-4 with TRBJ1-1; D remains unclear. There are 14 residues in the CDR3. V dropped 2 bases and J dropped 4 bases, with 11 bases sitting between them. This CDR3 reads CASSLTEAGTEAFF. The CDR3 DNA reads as TGTGCCAGCAGTTTAACAGAGGCAGGCACTGAAGCTTTCTTT.

The CDR3 coding sequence is TGCAGTGCTGTGCCCCCAGAACTAGCGGGGGGGATCTGGAGCCCCGGGGAGCTGTTTTTT. It translates to CSAVPPELAGGIWSPGELFF. The chain recombines TRBV20-1 with TRBJ2-2; 13 bases match TRBD2. With V trimmed by 5 bases and J by 6 bases, 21 bases remained unmatched. The CDR3 covers 20 residues. Germline-derived CDR1 and CDR2 are DFQATT and SNEGSKA (reference sequence).

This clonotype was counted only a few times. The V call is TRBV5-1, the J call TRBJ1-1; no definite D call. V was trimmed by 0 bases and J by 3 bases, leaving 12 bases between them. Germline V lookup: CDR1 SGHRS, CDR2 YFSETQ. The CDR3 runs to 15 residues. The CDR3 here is CASSLGSGHDTEAFF. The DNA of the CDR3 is TGCGCCAGCAGCTTGGGTAGTGGGCACGACACTGAAGCTTTCTTT.

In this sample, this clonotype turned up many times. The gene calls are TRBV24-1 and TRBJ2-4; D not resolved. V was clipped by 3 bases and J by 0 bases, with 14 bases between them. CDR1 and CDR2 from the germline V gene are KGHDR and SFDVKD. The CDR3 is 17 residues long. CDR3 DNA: TGTGCCACCAGTGATGCGAGGACCGAGCTAGCCAAAAACATTCAGTACTTC. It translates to CATSDARTELAKNIQYF.

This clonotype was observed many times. The CDR3 DNA reads as TGCGCCAGCAGCTTATCGGGAAGGGATGAGCAGTTCTTC. Its translation is CASSLSGRDEQFF. The V gene is TRBV5-1, the J gene TRBJ2-1, with a tentative D call TRBD2 (5 bases). Looked up from germline, CDR1 is SGHRS and CDR2 is YFSETQ. This CDR3 has 13 residues. Trimming pared 2 bases from V and 8 bases from J, leaving 11 bases between.